This T cell receptor beta chain was profiled in a study of blood T cell repertoires in COVID-19. About the research overall: There were acute and convalescent COVID-19 samples, and they came from the United States, Italy and Spain. Sources were T cells, B-cell-depleted T cells, or PBMCs; the material itself was cDNA or gDNA.

The ends were cut back, 0 bases at V and 1 base at J, with 6 bases in the middle. The CDR3 is made up of 14 amino acids. The germline V gene encodes CDR1 SGHAT and CDR2 FQNNGV. Methods used by the authors: Amplification with reference gene primers provided the estimates of nucleated cell counts. Profiled with immunoSEQ multiplex PCR; TCRdb holds only in-frame clones, not every one. From that table come the V and J calls and clone size; the DNA was used to work out D and trimming. The sample lists over 130,000 clones, approximately 83% occurring once. Sample: peripheral blood. The V and J genes are TRBV11-2 and TRBJ1-1; D is unclear. The receptor comes from a human donor in a cohort sampled during active COVID-19. The CDR3 DNA is TGTGCCAGCAGCTTAGATTTGAGGAACACTGAAGCTTTCTTT. As protein: CASSLDLRNTEAFF.